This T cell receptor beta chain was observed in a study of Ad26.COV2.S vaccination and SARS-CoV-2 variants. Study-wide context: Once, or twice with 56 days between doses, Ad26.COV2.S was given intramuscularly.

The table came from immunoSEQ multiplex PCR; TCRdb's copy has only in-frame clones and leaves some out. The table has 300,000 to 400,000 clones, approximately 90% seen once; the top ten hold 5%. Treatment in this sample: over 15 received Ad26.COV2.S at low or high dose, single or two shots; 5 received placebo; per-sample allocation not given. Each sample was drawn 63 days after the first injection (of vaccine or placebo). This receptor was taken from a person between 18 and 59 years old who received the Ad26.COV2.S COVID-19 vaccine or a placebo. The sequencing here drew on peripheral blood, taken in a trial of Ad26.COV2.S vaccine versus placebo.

The CDR3 sequence: CASSRDRGYFVGELFF. The CDR3 nucleotides read TGTGCCAGCAGCAGAGACAGGGGCTATTTCGTCGGGGAGCTGTTTTTT. The V gene is TRBV9, the J gene TRBJ2-2, with TRBD1 identical over 8 bases. Germline V gives CDR1 SGDLS, CDR2 YYNGEE. After removal of 4 bases from V and 7 bases from J, the junction contained 12 bases not matched to a gene. CDR3 length: 16 amino acids.